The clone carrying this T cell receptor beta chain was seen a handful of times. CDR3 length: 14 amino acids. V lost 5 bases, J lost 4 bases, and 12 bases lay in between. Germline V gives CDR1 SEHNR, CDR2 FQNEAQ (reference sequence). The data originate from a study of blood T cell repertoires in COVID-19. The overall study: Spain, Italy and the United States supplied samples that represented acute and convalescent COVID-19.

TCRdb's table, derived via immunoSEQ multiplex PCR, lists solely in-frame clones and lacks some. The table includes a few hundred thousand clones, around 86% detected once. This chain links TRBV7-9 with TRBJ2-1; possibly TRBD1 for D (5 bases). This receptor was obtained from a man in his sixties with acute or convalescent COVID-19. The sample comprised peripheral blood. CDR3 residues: CASSLSTVYNEQFF. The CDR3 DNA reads TGTGCCAGCAGCCTCTCGACAGTGTACAATGAGCAGTTCTTC.